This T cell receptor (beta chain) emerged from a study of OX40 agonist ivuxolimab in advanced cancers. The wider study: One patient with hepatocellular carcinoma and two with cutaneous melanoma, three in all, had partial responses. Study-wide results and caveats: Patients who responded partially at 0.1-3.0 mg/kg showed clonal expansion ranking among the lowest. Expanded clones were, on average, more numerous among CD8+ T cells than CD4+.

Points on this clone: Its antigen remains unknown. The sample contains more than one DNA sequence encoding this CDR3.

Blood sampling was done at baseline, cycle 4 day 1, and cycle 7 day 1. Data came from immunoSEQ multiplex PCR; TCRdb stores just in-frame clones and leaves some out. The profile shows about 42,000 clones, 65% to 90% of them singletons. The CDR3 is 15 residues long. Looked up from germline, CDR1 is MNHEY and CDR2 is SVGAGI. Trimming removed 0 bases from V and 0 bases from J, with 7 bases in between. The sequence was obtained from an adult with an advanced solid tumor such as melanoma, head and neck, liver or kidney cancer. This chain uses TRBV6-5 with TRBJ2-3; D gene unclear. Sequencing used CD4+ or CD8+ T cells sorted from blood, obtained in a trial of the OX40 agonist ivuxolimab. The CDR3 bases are TGTGCCAGCAGTTACTCCCTGACGAGCACAGATACGCAGTATTTT. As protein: CASSYSLTSTDTQYF.